This is a list of T cell receptor beta chains from one sample in a study of Graves' ophthalmopathy and Graves' hyperthyroidism. TCRdb called the multiplex PCR reads again in MiXCR, with one record for every CDR3 protein. Altogether just over 600,000 distinct CDR3 sequences are present, about a fifth being singletons, with the ten largest covering approximately 7.7%. Sequencing was performed on peripheral blood. The receptors derive from a woman aged 18-29 years with stable Graves' hyperthyroidism. Some clones in this sample may be carry-over from other donors' samples. Each CDR3 is given with its conserved first and last residue. A D gene is named only where the DNA matches it firmly. The size field is filled for only some rows; it gives once, few, many or a size class.

TRBJ2-5	TRBD2	TRBV9	many	CASSTSGEGETQYF	TGTGCCAGCAGTACTAGCGGGGAAGGGGAGACCCAGTACTTC
TRBJ1-2	TRBD1	TRBV20-1	-	CSATTGVGYTF	TGCAGTGCGACCACAGGGGTAGGCTACACCTTC
TRBJ1-5	-	TRBV7-9	few	CASSSGGHSNQPQHF	TGTGCCAGCAGCTCGGGGGGGCATAGCAATCAGCCCCAGCATTTT
TRBJ2-7	-	TRBV12-3/TRBV12-4	many	CASSRYPEQYF	TGTGCCAGCAGCAGGTATCCCGAGCAGTACTTC
TRBJ1-1	-	TRBV30	many	CAWRAWGNTEAFF	TGTGCCTGGAGGGCCTGGGGGAACACTGAAGCTTTCTTT
TRBJ2-7	-	TRBV6-5	few	CASSYDRLVGYYEQYF	TGTGCCAGCAGTTACGATAGACTAGTCGGGTACTACGAGCAGTACTTC
TRBJ2-7	-	TRBV20-1	once	CSARESSDYEQYF	TGCAGTGCTAGAGAGAGTTCCGACTACGAGCAGTACTTC
TRBJ2-7	-	TRBV24-1	-	CATSDMTERYF	TGTGCCACCAGTGACATGACAGAGCGGTACTTC
TRBJ2-3	-	TRBV6-2/TRBV6-3	many	CASREGGPGDTQYF	TGTGCCAGCAGGGAGGGGGGACCGGGAGATACGCAGTATTTT
TRBJ1-5	TRBD1	TRBV5-5	many	CASSSQGQANQPQHF	TGTGCCAGCAGCTCACAGGGACAGGCCAATCAGCCCCAGCATTTT
TRBJ2-7	-	TRBV6-1	-	CASSVDSLYEQYF	TGTGCCAGCAGTGTAGACAGCCTCTACGAGCAGTACTTC
TRBJ1-1	TRBD1	TRBV12-3/TRBV12-4	many	CASSFHPRGVNTEAFF	TGTGCCAGCAGTTTCCACCCCAGGGGGGTGAACACTGAAGCTTTCTTT
TRBJ1-6	-	TRBV7-3	few	CASSRVINSPLHF	TGTGCCAGCAGCCGTGTGATTAATTCACCCCTCCACTTT
TRBJ2-7	-	TRBV30	few	CAWSEAYYEQYF	TGTGCCTGGAGTGAAGCTTACTACGAGCAGTACTTC
TRBJ1-3	TRBD1	TRBV9	few	CASSARDRSIVPGNTIYF	TGTGCCAGCAGCGCCCGGGACAGGTCGATCGTCCCCGGAAACACCATATATTTT
TRBJ1-5	TRBD1	TRBV2	-	CASSEAKGQGTGPPVLPQHF	TGTGCCAGCAGTGAAGCGAAGGGACAGGGGACAGGTCCCCCGGTGCTGCCCCAGCATTTT
TRBJ1-1	-	TRBV2	-	CASSENRVNTEAFF	TGTGCCAGCAGTGAAAATCGTGTGAACACTGAAGCTTTCTTT
TRBJ1-1	-	TRBV5-1	-	CASRDTTSTEAFF	TGCGCCAGCAGGGACACTACGAGCACTGAAGCTTTCTTT
TRBJ1-6	TRBD1	TRBV6-2/TRBV6-3	few	CASRRTGDNSPLHF	TGTGCCAGCAGGCGGACAGGAGATAATTCACCCCTCCACTTT
TRBJ2-7	-	TRBV15	many	CATSMGTDGRGQYF	TGTGCCACCAGCATGGGGACAGACGGGAGGGGGCAGTACTTC
TRBJ1-2	TRBD1	TRBV6-1	many	CASSDDWDRVHGYTF	TGTGCCAGCAGTGACGATTGGGACAGGGTACATGGCTACACCTTC
TRBJ2-7	-	TRBV28	many	CASSKGETKQYF	TGTGCCAGCAGTAAAGGGGAGACTAAGCAGTACTTC
TRBJ2-7	-	TRBV7-2	many	CASSLGAGLGEQYF	TGTGCCAGCAGCTTAGGAGCCGGTTTGGGGGAGCAGTACTTC
TRBJ1-1	TRBD1	TRBV6-1	many	CASSAPGQGAPEAFF	TGTGCCAGCAGTGCCCCCGGACAGGGGGCCCCTGAAGCTTTCTTT
TRBJ1-2	-	TRBV20-1	-	CSARRWGYTF	TGCAGTGCTAGAAGATGGGGCTACACCTTC
TRBJ1-3	-	TRBV6-1	many	CASSPMAGPGNTIYF	TGTGCCAGCAGTCCCATGGCCGGACCTGGAAACACCATATATTTT
TRBJ2-7	-	TRBV20-1	many	CSARALAGPVYEQYF	TGCAGTGCTAGAGCTTTGGCCGGTCCTGTCTACGAGCAGTACTTC
TRBJ2-7	-	TRBV6-5	few	CASSYSLTGGIYEQYF	TGTGCCAGCAGTTACTCGTTGACAGGTGGTATCTACGAGCAGTACTTC
TRBJ2-2	-	TRBV20-1	-	CSPHRPGELFF	TGCAGTCCCCATAGGCCCGGGGAGCTGTTTTTT
TRBJ1-5	-	TRBV6-1	many	CASTPNAGASNQPQHF	TGTGCCAGCACCCCGAATGCAGGCGCTAGCAATCAGCCCCAGCATTTT